This T cell receptor beta chain came from a study of T cells after yellow fever vaccination. As for this clonotype: Its antigen remains unidentified.

The V gene lost 8 bases and the J gene lost 5 bases, with 18 bases spanning the gap. CDR1 is SQVTM and CDR2 is ANQGSEA in the germline V gene. The CDR3 totals 13 residues. It was through 5'RACE template switching that TCR cDNA was made, with a universal primer site and UMIs added. One entry per CDR3 protein, called by TCRdb with MiXCR from the 5' RACE reads. The repertoire holds 620,000 or so distinct CDR3 sequences, with less than 20% as singletons. Whole-study findings and limits: Post-booster repertoires again held most primary-vaccination clones (about 96% CD4, about 90% CD8). Abundant bulk-population clonotypes could contaminate the FACS-sorted repertoires.

The sequence derives from a man aged 18 to 29 who received the YFV17D yellow fever vaccine. This material consisted of PBMCs, taken 5 days after the first yellow fever vaccination. The rearrangement joins TRBV29-1 to TRBJ2-5, with D unclear. The CDR3 coding sequence is TGCAGCTGCCGGACCGGTCCCGTGGAGACCCAGTACTTC. Translated, it gives CSCRTGPVETQYF.